This entry concerns a single TCR beta chain. It lacks a known antigen. No much larger clone exists at a distance of one base, and base qualities are not known. TCRbeta CDR3 regions were amplified from genomic DNA by means of the immunoSEQ Assay, a bias-controlled multiplex PCR. Concerning the study's data processing: The number of nucleated cells in each sample was estimated from the amplification of reference gene primers within the assay. To quantify the absolute abundance of each unique TCRbeta CDR3 rearrangement, sequence reads were collapsed and filtered. Productive Simpson clonality was computed per sample as the square root of Simpson's diversity index over productive rearrangements. The table was pulled from immuneACCESS by TCRdb, which kept in-frame rearrangements only. Such tables lose some clones; where checked, under half of the loss comes from unresolved V genes, and the rest has no known cause. Clone size and the V and J calls come from that table; the DNA yielded D and trimming. The sample table lists about 320,000 clones, 90% of them with a count of one. The ten largest make up 2.6% of the sample.

Enrolling through a virtual design, the prospective study's participants ranged in age from roughly 18 to 89 years and lived across 24 United States geographic areas. To assign participants to cohorts, the prospective study relied on clinical history that participants themselves reported in a screening survey and a study questionnaire. For ImmuneRACE Cohort 3, a participant was defined as recovered based on two consecutive negative NP/OP PCR tests, clearance by a healthcare professional, or resolution of symptoms. In the prospective study, mobile phlebotomists collected whole blood, serum and a nasopharyngeal or oropharyngeal swab from each participant. Participants in the prospective study had the option to provide additional blood draws and questionnaires over a roughly two-month period. Before DNA extraction, prospective study blood samples were shipped either frozen or at room temperature.

V has 5 bases trimmed and J has 4 bases trimmed; junction bases matching no gene number 17. The germline V gene gives CDR1 as SGHVS and CDR2 as FQNEAQ. The CDR3 has 18 amino acids, counting the end cysteine and phenylalanine. Kept here is only the CDR3 DNA, which spans 54 bases and is read in frame from base 1. The sample belongs to a study of blood T cell repertoires in COVID-19 (TCRdb year 2020). About the investigation overall: Samples from collaborators originated in the United States, Italy and Spain and spanned both the acute and convalescent phases of COVID-19. The material from the prospective study consisted of cDNA or gDNA derived from T cells, B-cell-depleted T cells, or PBMCs. Subjects who had been exposed to COVID-19, were actively infected with it, or had recovered from it provided the deeply sampled blood TCRbeta repertoires that made up the dataset. Samples were obtained from the ongoing ImmuneRACE study (first 160 participants) and from over a thousand subjects provided by 6 global collaborators. Sample metadata almost always included a de-identified subject ID, COVID-19 status, age in years and sex. The repertoires were made available in a free public database intended to serve as a resource for research on the immune response to SARS-CoV-2. HLA class I and class II types, where available, came from metadata supplied by the sample provider rather than from assay-based typing. Summary of the overall study and its limitations: The amount of clinical and demographic metadata varied by source and participant and was provided uncurated.

The chain links TRBV7-8 with TRBJ1-5; TRBD1 fits 7 bases in the junction. What was sequenced was PBMCs or T cells enriched from blood (not recorded which). This sequence was found in a man aged 55 to 70 who had recovered from COVID-19. The DNA reads TGTGCCAGCAGCGCAAGTCTGGGACAGAAGACCGTAAATCAGCCCCAGCATTTT. It encodes CASSASLGQKTVNQPQHF.